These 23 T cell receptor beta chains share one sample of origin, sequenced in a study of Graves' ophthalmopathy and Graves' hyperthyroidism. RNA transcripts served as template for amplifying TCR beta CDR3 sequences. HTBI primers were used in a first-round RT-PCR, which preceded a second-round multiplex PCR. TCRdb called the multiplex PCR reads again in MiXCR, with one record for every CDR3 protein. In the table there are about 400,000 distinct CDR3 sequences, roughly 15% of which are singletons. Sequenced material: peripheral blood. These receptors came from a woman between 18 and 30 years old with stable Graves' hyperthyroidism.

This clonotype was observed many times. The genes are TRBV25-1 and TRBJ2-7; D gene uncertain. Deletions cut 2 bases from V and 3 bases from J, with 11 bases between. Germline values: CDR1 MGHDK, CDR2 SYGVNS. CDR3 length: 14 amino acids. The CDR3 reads CASSEHLSNYEQYF. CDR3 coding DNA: TGTGCCAGCAGTGAACACCTGTCAAACTACGAGCAGTACTTC.

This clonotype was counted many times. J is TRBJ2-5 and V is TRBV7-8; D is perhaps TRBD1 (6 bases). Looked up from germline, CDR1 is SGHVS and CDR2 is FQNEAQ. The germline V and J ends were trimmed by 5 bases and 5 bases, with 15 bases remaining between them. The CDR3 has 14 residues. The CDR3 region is CASSPQGNGETQYF. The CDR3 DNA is TGTGCCAGCAGCCCTCAGGGGAATGGGGAGACCCAGTACTTC.

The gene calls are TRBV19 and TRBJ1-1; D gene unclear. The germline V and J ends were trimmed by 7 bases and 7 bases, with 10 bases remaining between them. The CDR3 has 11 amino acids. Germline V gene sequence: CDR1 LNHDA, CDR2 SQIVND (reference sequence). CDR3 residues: CASTHQIEAFF. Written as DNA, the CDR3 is TGTGCCAGTACCCACCAGATTGAAGCTTTCTTT.

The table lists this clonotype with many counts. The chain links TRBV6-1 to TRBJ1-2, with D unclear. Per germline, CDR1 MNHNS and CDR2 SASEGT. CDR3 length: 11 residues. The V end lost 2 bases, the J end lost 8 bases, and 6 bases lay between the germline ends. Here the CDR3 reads CASSEFSGYTF. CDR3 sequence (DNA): TGTGCCAGCAGTGAATTTAGCGGCTACACCTTC.

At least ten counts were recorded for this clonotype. The CDR3 DNA reads as TGTGCCACCAGGGGGACCATCACCGGGGAGCTGTTTTTT. Its translation is CATRGTITGELFF. The genes are TRBV24-1 and TRBJ2-2; D tentatively fits TRBD1 or TRBD2 (5 bases each). Germline assignment: CDR1 KGHDR and CDR2 SFDVKD. Trimming cost V 7 bases and J 4 bases, with 9 bases left between them. The CDR3 loop spans 13 amino acids.

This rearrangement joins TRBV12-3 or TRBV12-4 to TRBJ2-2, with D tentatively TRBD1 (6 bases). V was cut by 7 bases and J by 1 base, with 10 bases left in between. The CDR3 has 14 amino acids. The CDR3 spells CASTWGQNTGELFF. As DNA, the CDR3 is TGTGCCAGCACCTGGGGACAGAACACCGGGGAGCTGTTTTTT.

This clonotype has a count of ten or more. CDR3 in amino acids: CASSENRGGSGNTIYF. The CDR3 region has the DNA TGTGCCAGCAGTGAAAATCGGGGAGGCTCTGGAAACACCATATATTTT. The V and J genes are TRBV6-1 and TRBJ1-3; no clear D. This CDR3 has 16 residues. V was pared by 2 bases and J by 0 bases, with 11 bases between. CDR1 MNHNS and CDR2 SASEGT come from the germline V gene.

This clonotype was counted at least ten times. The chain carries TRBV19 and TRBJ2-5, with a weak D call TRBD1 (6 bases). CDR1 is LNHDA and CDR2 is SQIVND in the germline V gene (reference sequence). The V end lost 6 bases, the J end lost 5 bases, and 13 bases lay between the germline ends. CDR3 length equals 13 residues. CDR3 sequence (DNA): TGTGCCAGTAGGGTGGTTGGGGGCGAGACCCAGTACTTC. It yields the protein CASRVVGGETQYF.

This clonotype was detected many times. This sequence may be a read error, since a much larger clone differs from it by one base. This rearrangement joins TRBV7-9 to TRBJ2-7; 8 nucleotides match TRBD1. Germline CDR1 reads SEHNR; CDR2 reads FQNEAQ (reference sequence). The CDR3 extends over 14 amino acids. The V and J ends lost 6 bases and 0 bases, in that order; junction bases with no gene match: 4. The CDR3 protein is CASRGTGSSYEQYF. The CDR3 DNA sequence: TGTGCCAGCAGGGGGACAGGAAGCTCCTACGAGCAGTACTTC. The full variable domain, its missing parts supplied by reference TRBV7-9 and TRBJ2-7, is DTGVSQNPRHKITKRGQNVTFRCDPISEHNRLYWYRQTLGQGPEFLTYFQNEAQLEKSRLLSDRFSAERPKGSFSTLEIQRTEQGDSAMYLCASRGTGSSYEQYFGPGTRLTVT.

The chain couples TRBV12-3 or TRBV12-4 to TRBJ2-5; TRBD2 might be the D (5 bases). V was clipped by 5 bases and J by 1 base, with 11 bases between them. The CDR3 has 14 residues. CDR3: CASSPQRLQETQYF. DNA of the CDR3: TGTGCCAGCAGTCCCCAGCGGCTCCAAGAGACCCAGTACTTC.

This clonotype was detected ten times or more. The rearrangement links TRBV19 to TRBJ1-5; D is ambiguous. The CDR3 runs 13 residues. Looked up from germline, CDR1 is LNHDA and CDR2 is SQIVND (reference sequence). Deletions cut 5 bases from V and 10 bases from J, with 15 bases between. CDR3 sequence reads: CASSSSTDNPQHF. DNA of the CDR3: TGTGCCAGTAGTTCCTCGACCGACAATCCCCAGCATTTT.

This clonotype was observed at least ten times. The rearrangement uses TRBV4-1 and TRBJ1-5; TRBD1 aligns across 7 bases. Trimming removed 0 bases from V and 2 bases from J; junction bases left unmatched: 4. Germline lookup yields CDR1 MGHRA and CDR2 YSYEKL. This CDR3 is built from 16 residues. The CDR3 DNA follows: TGCGCCAGCAGCCAAGAGAGACAGGGAGGCAATCAGCCCCAGCATTTT. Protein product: CASSQERQGGNQPQHF.

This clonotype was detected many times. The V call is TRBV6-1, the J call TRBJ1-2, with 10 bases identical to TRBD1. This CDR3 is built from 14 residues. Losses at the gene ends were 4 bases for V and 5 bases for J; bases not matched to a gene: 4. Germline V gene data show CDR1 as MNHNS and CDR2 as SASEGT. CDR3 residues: CASSGDRGPYGYTF. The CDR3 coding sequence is TGTGCCAGCAGTGGGGACAGGGGTCCTTATGGCTACACCTTC.

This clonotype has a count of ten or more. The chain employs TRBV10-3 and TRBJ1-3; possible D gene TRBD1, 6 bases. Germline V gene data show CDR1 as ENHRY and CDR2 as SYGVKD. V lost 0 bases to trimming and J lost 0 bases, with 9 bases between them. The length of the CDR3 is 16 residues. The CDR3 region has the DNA TGTGCCATCAGTGAGTCGACGGACAGCTCTGGAAACACCATATATTTT. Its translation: CAISESTDSSGNTIYF.

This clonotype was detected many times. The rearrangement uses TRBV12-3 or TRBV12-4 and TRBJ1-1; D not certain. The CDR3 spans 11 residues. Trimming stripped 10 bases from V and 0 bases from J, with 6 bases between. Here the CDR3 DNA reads TGTGCCACCAACATGAACACTGAAGCTTTCTTT. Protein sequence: CATNMNTEAFF.

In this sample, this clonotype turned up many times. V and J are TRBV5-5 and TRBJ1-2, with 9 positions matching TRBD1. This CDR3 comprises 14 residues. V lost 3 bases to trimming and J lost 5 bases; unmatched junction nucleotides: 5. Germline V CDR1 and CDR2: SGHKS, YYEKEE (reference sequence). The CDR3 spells CASSSSGTGYGYTF. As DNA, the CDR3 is TGTGCCAGCAGCTCCTCCGGGACAGGGTATGGCTACACCTTC.

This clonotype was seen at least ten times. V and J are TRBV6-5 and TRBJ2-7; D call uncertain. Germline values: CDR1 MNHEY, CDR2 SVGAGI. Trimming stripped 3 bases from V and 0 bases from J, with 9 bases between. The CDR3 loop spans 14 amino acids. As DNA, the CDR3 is TGTGCCAGCAGTTATGGAAGGAGCTCCTACGAGCAGTACTTC. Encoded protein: CASSYGRSSYEQYF.

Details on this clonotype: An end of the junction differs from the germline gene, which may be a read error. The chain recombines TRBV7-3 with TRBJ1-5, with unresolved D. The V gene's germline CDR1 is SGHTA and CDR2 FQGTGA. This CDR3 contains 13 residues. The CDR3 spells CASSVIVNQPQHF. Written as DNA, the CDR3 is TGTGCCAGCAGCGTGATAGTTAATCAGCCTCAGCATTTT.

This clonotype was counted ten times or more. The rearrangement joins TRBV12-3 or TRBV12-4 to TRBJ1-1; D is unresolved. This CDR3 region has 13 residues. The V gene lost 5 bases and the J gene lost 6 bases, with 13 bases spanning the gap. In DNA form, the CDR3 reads TGTGCCAGCAGTGCCCGATTAGGAGCTGAAGCTTTCTTT. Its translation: CASSARLGAEAFF.

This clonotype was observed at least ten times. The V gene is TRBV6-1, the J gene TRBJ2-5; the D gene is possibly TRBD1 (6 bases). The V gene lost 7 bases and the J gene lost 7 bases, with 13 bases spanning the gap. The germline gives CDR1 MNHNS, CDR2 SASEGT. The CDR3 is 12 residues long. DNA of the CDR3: TGTGCCAGCAACAATCAGGGGCTGACCCAGTACTTC. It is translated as CASNNQGLTQYF.

The CDR3 is CSASKLASEQYV. The CDR3 nucleotides read TGCAGTGCTAGTAAACTAGCGAGCGAGCAGTACGTC. The rearrangement links TRBV20-1 to TRBJ2-7, with 7 bases lining up with TRBD2. CDR1 is DFQATT and CDR2 is SNEGSKA in the germline V gene (reference sequence). This CDR3 is built from 12 residues. V shed 3 bases, J shed 6 bases, and the junction held 5 bases outside the gene matches.

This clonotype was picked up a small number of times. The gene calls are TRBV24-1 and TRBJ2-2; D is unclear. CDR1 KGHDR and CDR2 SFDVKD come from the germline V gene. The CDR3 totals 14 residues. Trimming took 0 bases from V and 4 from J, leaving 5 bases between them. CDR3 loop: CATSDLRITGELFF. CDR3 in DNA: TGTGCCACCAGTGATTTGAGGATCACCGGGGAGCTGTTTTTT.

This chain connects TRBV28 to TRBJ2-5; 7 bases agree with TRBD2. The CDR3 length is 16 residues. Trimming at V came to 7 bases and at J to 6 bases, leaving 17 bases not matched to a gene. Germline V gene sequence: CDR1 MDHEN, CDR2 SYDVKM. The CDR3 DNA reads TGTGCCAGCATCAAACGCACTAGCGAGGGGAAGCAGACCCAGTACTTC. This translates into CASIKRTSEGKQTQYF.